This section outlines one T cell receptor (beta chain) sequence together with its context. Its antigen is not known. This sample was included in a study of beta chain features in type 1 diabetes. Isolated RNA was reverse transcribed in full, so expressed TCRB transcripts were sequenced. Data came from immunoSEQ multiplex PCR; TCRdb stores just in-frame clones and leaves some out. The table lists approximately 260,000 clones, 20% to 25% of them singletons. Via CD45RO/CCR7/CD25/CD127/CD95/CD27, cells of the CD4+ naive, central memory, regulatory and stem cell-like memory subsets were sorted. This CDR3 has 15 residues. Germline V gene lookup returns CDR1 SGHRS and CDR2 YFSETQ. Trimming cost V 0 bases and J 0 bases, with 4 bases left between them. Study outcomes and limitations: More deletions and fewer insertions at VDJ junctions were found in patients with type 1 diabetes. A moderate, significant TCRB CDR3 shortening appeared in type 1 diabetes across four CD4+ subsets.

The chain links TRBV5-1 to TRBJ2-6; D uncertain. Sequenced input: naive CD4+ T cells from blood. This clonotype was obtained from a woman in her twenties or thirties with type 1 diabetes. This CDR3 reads CASSLEPSGANVLTF. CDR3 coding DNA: TGCGCCAGCAGCTTGGAGCCCTCTGGGGCCAACGTCCTGACTTTC. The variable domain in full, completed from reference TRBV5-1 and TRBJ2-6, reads KAGVTQTPRYLIKTRGQQVTLSCSPISGHRSVSWYQQTPGQGLQFLFEYFSETQRNKGNFPGRFSGRQFSNSRSEMNVSTLELGDSALYLCASSLEPSGANVLTFGAGSRLTVL.